The rows below give T cell receptor beta chains drawn from one sample of a study of CD8 T cells in ankylosing spondylitis. MiXCR was run by TCRdb on the 5' RACE reads, yielding one entry per CDR3 protein. The repertoire consists of about 33,000 distinct CDR3 sequences, with 11% to 15% occurring once and the leading ten covering approximately 35%. Sample: blood. These receptors all come from a male donor with ankylosing spondylitis or in good health (not recorded which). Each CDR3 is given with its conserved first and last residue. D genes are given only for firm matches. Size tells how often a clone was seen (once, few, many) or the class of an expanded clone, and some rows leave it out.

cdr3_length: 16; j_call: TRBJ1-4; v_call: TRBV20-1; clone_size: NA; d_call: NA; cdr3_aa: CSARNQAARRYEKLFF; cdr3_nt: TGCAGTGCTAGGAATCAGGCGGCTCGACGATATGAAAAACTGTTTTTT
cdr3_length: 11; j_call: TRBJ2-1; v_call: TRBV10-3; clone_size: NA; d_call: NA; cdr3_aa: CAHSSTDEQFF; cdr3_nt: TGTGCCCATAGCTCCACCGATGAGCAGTTCTTC
cdr3_length: 13; j_call: TRBJ1-5; v_call: TRBV5-1; clone_size: NA; d_call: NA; cdr3_aa: CASSIDSNQPQHF; cdr3_nt: TGCGCCAGCAGCATCGACAGCAATCAGCCCCAGCATTTT
cdr3_length: 14; j_call: TRBJ2-3; v_call: TRBV7-9; clone_size: NA; d_call: NA; cdr3_aa: CASSPAGLTDTQYF; cdr3_nt: TGTGCCAGCAGCCCGGCGGGACTCACAGATACGCAGTATTTT
cdr3_length: 15; j_call: TRBJ2-2; v_call: TRBV7-9; clone_size: few; d_call: NA; cdr3_aa: CASSPGRGPTGELFF; cdr3_nt: TGTGCCAGCAGCCCGGGTCGGGGTCCCACCGGGGAGCTGTTTTTT
cdr3_length: 14; j_call: TRBJ1-1; v_call: TRBV11-1; clone_size: NA; d_call: NA; cdr3_aa: CASSSDGWTTEAFF; cdr3_nt: TGTGCCAGCAGCTCGGACGGCTGGACCACTGAAGCTTTCTTT
cdr3_length: 15; j_call: TRBJ1-5; v_call: TRBV27; clone_size: NA; d_call: NA; cdr3_aa: CASSLAAYSNQPQHF; cdr3_nt: TGTGCCAGCAGTTTAGCAGCTTATAGCAATCAGCCCCAGCATTTT
cdr3_length: 14; j_call: TRBJ2-4; v_call: TRBV12-3/TRBV12-4; clone_size: NA; d_call: NA; cdr3_aa: CASSFQRAKNIQYF; cdr3_nt: TGTGCCAGCAGTTTCCAGCGGGCCAAAAACATTCAGTACTTC
cdr3_length: 15; j_call: TRBJ2-4; v_call: TRBV5-1; clone_size: many; d_call: TRBD1; cdr3_aa: CASSPQGIAKNIQYF; cdr3_nt: TGCGCCAGCAGCCCACAGGGGATCGCCAAAAACATTCAGTACTTC
cdr3_length: 14; j_call: TRBJ2-2; v_call: TRBV15; clone_size: many; d_call: NA; cdr3_aa: CATSLGGNTGELFF; cdr3_nt: TGTGCCACCAGCCTAGGGGGTAACACCGGGGAGCTGTTTTTT
cdr3_length: 15; j_call: TRBJ2-7; v_call: TRBV7-9; clone_size: few; d_call: TRBD1; cdr3_aa: CASSTRTGVPYEQYF; cdr3_nt: TGTGCCAGCAGCACCCGGACAGGGGTGCCCTACGAGCAGTACTTC
cdr3_length: 15; j_call: TRBJ2-1; v_call: TRBV19; clone_size: few; d_call: TRBD2; cdr3_aa: CASSIGLAGHNEQFF; cdr3_nt: TGTGCCAGTAGTATTGGGCTAGCGGGCCACAATGAGCAGTTCTTC
cdr3_length: 14; j_call: TRBJ2-2; v_call: TRBV12-5; clone_size: NA; d_call: NA; cdr3_aa: CASGSDRNTGELFF; cdr3_nt: TGTGCTAGTGGTTCCGACAGAAACACCGGGGAGCTGTTTTTT
cdr3_length: 15; j_call: TRBJ2-7; v_call: TRBV14; clone_size: few; d_call: TRBD2; cdr3_aa: CASSQASGIGGEQYF; cdr3_nt: TGTGCCAGCAGCCAAGCTAGCGGGATTGGCGGCGAGCAGTACTTC
cdr3_length: 15; j_call: TRBJ1-5; v_call: TRBV7-9; clone_size: few; d_call: TRBD1; cdr3_aa: CASSWTGAPLMPQHF; cdr3_nt: TGTGCCAGCAGCTGGACAGGGGCGCCTCTTATGCCCCAGCATTTT
cdr3_length: 14; j_call: TRBJ1-4; v_call: TRBV6-5; clone_size: few; d_call: NA; cdr3_aa: CASNSGTPNEKLFF; cdr3_nt: TGTGCCAGCAATTCCGGGACGCCGAATGAAAAACTGTTTTTT
cdr3_length: 14; j_call: TRBJ1-1; v_call: TRBV5-1; clone_size: NA; d_call: NA; cdr3_aa: CASSRGVVNTEAFF; cdr3_nt: TGCGCCAGCAGCCGAGGGGTTGTAAACACTGAAGCTTTCTTT
cdr3_length: 15; j_call: TRBJ2-1; v_call: TRBV6-4; clone_size: NA; d_call: TRBD2; cdr3_aa: CASSDSAGAYNEQFF; cdr3_nt: TGTGCCAGCAGTGACTCAGCGGGAGCCTACAATGAGCAGTTCTTC
cdr3_length: 14; j_call: TRBJ2-3; v_call: TRBV7-7; clone_size: few; d_call: TRBD1; cdr3_aa: CASSPDRQSDTQYF; cdr3_nt: TGTGCCAGCAGCCCGGACAGGCAGTCAGATACGCAGTATTTT
cdr3_length: 17; j_call: TRBJ2-3; v_call: TRBV12-3/TRBV12-4; clone_size: NA; d_call: TRBD1; cdr3_aa: CASRLDRGFTSTDTQYF; cdr3_nt: TGTGCCAGCAGGCTGGACAGGGGCTTTACTAGCACAGATACGCAGTATTTT
cdr3_length: 16; j_call: TRBJ2-5; v_call: TRBV7-2; clone_size: NA; d_call: NA; cdr3_aa: CASSLDWGAGFETQYF; cdr3_nt: TGTGCCAGCAGCTTAGATTGGGGGGCAGGGTTTGAGACCCAGTACTTC
cdr3_length: 14; j_call: TRBJ1-1; v_call: TRBV5-1; clone_size: NA; d_call: TRBD1; cdr3_aa: CATQEGAKLFEAFF; cdr3_nt: TGCGCCACCCAGGAGGGGGCCAAACTCTTTGAAGCTTTCTTT
cdr3_length: 14; j_call: TRBJ1-1; v_call: TRBV10-1; clone_size: NA; d_call: NA; cdr3_aa: CASSEPGLNTEAFF; cdr3_nt: TGCGCCAGCAGTGAACCAGGCCTGAACACTGAAGCTTTCTTT
cdr3_length: 16; j_call: TRBJ2-2; v_call: TRBV6-2/TRBV6-3; clone_size: few; d_call: TRBD2; cdr3_aa: CASSNSGGRGTGELFF; cdr3_nt: TGTGCCAGCAGTAACTCGGGAGGAAGGGGCACCGGGGAGCTGTTTTTT
cdr3_length: 15; j_call: TRBJ2-1; v_call: TRBV5-1; clone_size: NA; d_call: TRBD2; cdr3_aa: CASRPTSGGYNEQFF; cdr3_nt: TGCGCCAGCAGGCCAACTAGCGGCGGGTACAATGAGCAGTTCTTC
cdr3_length: 14; j_call: TRBJ1-1; v_call: TRBV5-1; clone_size: few; d_call: NA; cdr3_aa: CATRPNLGGIEAFF; cdr3_nt: TGCGCCACCCGGCCTAATTTGGGAGGGATCGAAGCTTTCTTT
cdr3_length: 14; j_call: TRBJ1-1; v_call: TRBV10-3; clone_size: once; d_call: NA; cdr3_aa: CAISEFVGQSEAFF; cdr3_nt: TGTGCCATCAGTGAGTTTGTTGGACAGAGTGAAGCTTTCTTT
cdr3_length: 16; j_call: TRBJ2-1; v_call: TRBV28; clone_size: few; d_call: NA; cdr3_aa: CASSLSSGPAYNEQFF; cdr3_nt: TGTGCCAGCAGTTTATCCAGCGGGCCCGCATACAATGAGCAGTTCTTC
cdr3_length: 15; j_call: TRBJ1-5; v_call: TRBV6-1; clone_size: NA; d_call: TRBD1; cdr3_aa: CASSGFDRANQPQHF; cdr3_nt: TGTGCCAGCAGTGGTTTCGACAGGGCTAATCAGCCCCAGCATTTT
cdr3_length: 11; j_call: TRBJ2-7; v_call: TRBV29-1; clone_size: few; d_call: NA; cdr3_aa: CSVDSNYEQYF; cdr3_nt: TGCAGCGTTGACTCCAACTACGAGCAGTACTTC
cdr3_length: 11; j_call: TRBJ1-1; v_call: TRBV14; clone_size: NA; d_call: NA; cdr3_aa: CASQVGIEAFF; cdr3_nt: TGTGCCAGCCAAGTAGGGATTGAAGCTTTCTTT
cdr3_length: 14; j_call: TRBJ2-1; v_call: TRBV6-5; clone_size: few; d_call: NA; cdr3_aa: CASRNDLTYNEQFF; cdr3_nt: TGTGCCAGCAGAAACGATCTTACCTACAATGAGCAGTTCTTC
cdr3_length: 13; j_call: TRBJ2-1; v_call: TRBV3-1; clone_size: NA; d_call: TRBD1; cdr3_aa: CASSGDRGREEFF; cdr3_nt: TGTGCCAGCAGCGGGGACAGGGGGCGAGAGGAGTTCTTC
cdr3_length: 14; j_call: TRBJ2-2; v_call: TRBV5-5; clone_size: few; d_call: NA; cdr3_aa: CASSWGLQGGELFF; cdr3_nt: TGTGCCAGCAGCTGGGGCCTTCAGGGCGGGGAGCTGTTTTTT
cdr3_length: 14; j_call: TRBJ2-2; v_call: TRBV7-9; clone_size: few; d_call: NA; cdr3_aa: CASSSIAEGGELFF; cdr3_nt: TGTGCCAGCAGCTCAATTGCCGAAGGCGGGGAGCTGTTTTTT
cdr3_length: 13; j_call: TRBJ2-5; v_call: TRBV29-1; clone_size: NA; d_call: NA; cdr3_aa: CSVRRDEGETQYF; cdr3_nt: TGCAGCGTTCGAAGGGACGAAGGAGAGACCCAGTACTTC
cdr3_length: 15; j_call: TRBJ2-3; v_call: TRBV28; clone_size: NA; d_call: NA; cdr3_aa: CASSPSRSNTDTQYF; cdr3_nt: TGTGCCAGCAGCCCCTCGAGGAGCAACACAGATACGCAGTATTTT
cdr3_length: 14; j_call: TRBJ2-5; v_call: TRBV28; clone_size: few; d_call: TRBD1; cdr3_aa: CASSFRTGQGTQYF; cdr3_nt: TGTGCCAGCAGTTTCCGGACAGGCCAGGGGACCCAGTACTTC
cdr3_length: 11; j_call: TRBJ2-1; v_call: TRBV20-1; clone_size: once; d_call: NA; cdr3_aa: CSARRDNEQFF; cdr3_nt: TGCAGTGCTAGGAGGGACAATGAGCAGTTCTTC
cdr3_length: 15; j_call: TRBJ2-2; v_call: TRBV4-3; clone_size: NA; d_call: NA; cdr3_aa: CASSQEYSNTGELFF; cdr3_nt: TGCGCCAGCAGCCAAGAGTATAGTAACACCGGGGAGCTGTTTTTT
cdr3_length: 17; j_call: TRBJ2-1; v_call: TRBV7-9; clone_size: medium-sized; d_call: NA; cdr3_aa: CASSLALRTLTYNEQFF; cdr3_nt: TGTGCCAGCAGCTTAGCGTTGAGGACTCTAACCTACAATGAGCAGTTCTTC
cdr3_length: 18; j_call: TRBJ2-6; v_call: TRBV6-2/TRBV6-3; clone_size: few; d_call: NA; cdr3_aa: CASSPVPRLGIGANVLTF; cdr3_nt: TGTGCCAGCAGTCCGGTGCCAAGATTAGGGATTGGGGCCAACGTCCTGACTTTC
cdr3_length: 11; j_call: TRBJ2-1; v_call: TRBV5-6; clone_size: NA; d_call: NA; cdr3_aa: CASSRYNEQFF; cdr3_nt: TGTGCCAGCAGCCGATACAATGAGCAGTTCTTC
cdr3_length: 15; j_call: TRBJ2-2; v_call: TRBV7-9; clone_size: NA; d_call: TRBD2; cdr3_aa: CASRLAGGSTGELFF; cdr3_nt: TGTGCCAGCAGGTTAGCGGGAGGCTCCACCGGGGAGCTGTTTTTT
cdr3_length: 16; j_call: TRBJ2-3; v_call: TRBV6-4; clone_size: NA; d_call: NA; cdr3_aa: CASSDSRGGVKDTQYF; cdr3_nt: TGTGCCAGCAGTGACTCGAGAGGGGGTGTCAAAGATACGCAGTATTTT
cdr3_length: 14; j_call: TRBJ2-5; v_call: TRBV7-8; clone_size: NA; d_call: NA; cdr3_aa: CASSLGDPRQTQYF; cdr3_nt: TGTGCCAGCAGCTTAGGGGACCCCCGGCAGACCCAGTACTTC